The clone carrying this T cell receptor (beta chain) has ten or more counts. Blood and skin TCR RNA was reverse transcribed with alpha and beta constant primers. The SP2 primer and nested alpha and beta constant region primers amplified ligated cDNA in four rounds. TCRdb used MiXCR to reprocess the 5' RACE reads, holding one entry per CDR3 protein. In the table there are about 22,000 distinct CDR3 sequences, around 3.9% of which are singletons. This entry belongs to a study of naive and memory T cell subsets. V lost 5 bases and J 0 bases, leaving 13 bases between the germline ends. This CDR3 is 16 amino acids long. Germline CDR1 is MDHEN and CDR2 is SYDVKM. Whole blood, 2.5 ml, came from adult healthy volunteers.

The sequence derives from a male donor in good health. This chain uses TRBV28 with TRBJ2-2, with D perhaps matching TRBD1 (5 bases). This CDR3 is CASSLPGFSNTGELFF. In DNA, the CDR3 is TGTGCCAGCAGTCTTCCAGGGTTCTCGAACACCGGGGAGCTGTTTTTT.